The subject of this entry is one TCR beta chain. What it recognizes is unknown. CDR3 length: 13 residues. Germline V CDR1 and CDR2: SEHNR, FQNEAQ (reference sequence). V was clipped by 5 bases and J by 6 bases; unmatched bases: 6. Sequencing used cDNA as its template, made by extracting RNA and reverse transcribing it. Some clones are missing from TCRdb's copy, which holds only in-frame ones; the method was immunoSEQ multiplex PCR. The top ten hold 3% to 3.5% of the sample, which has some 100,000 clones, more than 30% seen once. The data belong to a study of CD8+ T cells in alopecia areata. For the study at large: People stayed on tofacitinib for 6 to 18 months, then stopped the drug for 6 months.

The study, taken as a whole, reports: Resident alphabeta T cells of normal skin are also sequenced in scalp samples. Clonality was higher in lesional than normal scalp, especially in alopecia totalis/universalis.

The sample consisted of CD4+ T cells sorted from blood. The chain has TRBV7-9 and TRBJ2-5; 7 bases are a match to TRBD2. The TCR was taken from a human donor with alopecia areata. CDR3 region: CASSLGLEKTQYF. Written as DNA, the CDR3 is TGTGCCAGCAGCCTCGGACTAGAGAAGACCCAGTACTTC. Full variable domain (missing parts from reference TRBV7-9 and TRBJ2-5): DTGVSQNPRHKITKRGQNVTFRCDPISEHNRLYWYRQTLGQGPEFLTYFQNEAQLEKSRLLSDRFSAERPKGSFSTLEIQRTEQGDSAMYLCASSLGLEKTQYFGPGTRLLVL.